This entry is about one T cell receptor beta chain. The ends were cut back, 7 bases at V and 8 bases at J, with 21 bases in the middle. The CDR3 sequence is 15 residues long. Per the germline V gene, CDR1 is LNHDA and CDR2 is SQIVND (reference sequence). Authors' analysis steps: By means of reference gene primer amplification, nucleated cell counts were estimated. Produced via immunoSEQ multiplex PCR; TCRdb's table is partial and in-frame only. V, J and clone size are those of that table, while D and trimming were read from the DNA. Of some 20,000 clones listed, 86% are singletons. The data were taken from a study of blood T cell repertoires in COVID-19.

The genes are TRBV19 and TRBJ1-5; tentative D call: TRBD1 (5 bases). The sequencing input was peripheral blood. The TCR was taken from a man aged 65-85 years with acute or convalescent COVID-19. The CDR3 DNA follows: TGTGCCAGTATTTCGGCCTCCAGGGCCTGGGAGCCCCAGCATTTT. Its translation is CASISASRAWEPQHF.